The rows below give T cell receptor beta chains drawn from one sample of a study of blood T cells in healthy people across ages. One entry per CDR3 protein, called by TCRdb with MiXCR from the 5' RACE reads. The sample holds approximately 900,000 distinct CDR3 sequences; 45% to 50% are singletons and the top ten take around an eighth. The sample taken for sequencing was blood. The origin of the receptors is a young man in good health. Both conserved end residues are part of each CDR3. Fields, in order: V gene, D gene, J gene, clone size, CDR3 protein, CDR3 DNA. D genes are given only for firm matches. Only some rows state a clone size, as once, few, many or a class for expanded clones.

TRBV24-1,-,TRBJ2-3,-,CATAGQYFTDTQYF,TGTGCCACCGCGGGACAGTACTTCACAGATACGCAGTATTTT
TRBV29-1,-,TRBJ1-1,-,CSAERDPLNTEAFF,TGCAGCGCGGAGCGGGACCCATTGAACACTGAAGCTTTCTTT
TRBV10-3,TRBD1,TRBJ2-7,many,CAISDGTGPYEQYF,TGTGCCATCAGTGACGGGACAGGCCCCTACGAGCAGTACTTC
TRBV7-2,-,TRBJ1-5,-,CASSRGSGINQPQHF,TGTGCCAGCAGTCGGGGGTCAGGGATTAATCAGCCCCAGCATTTT
TRBV20-1,TRBD2,TRBJ2-7,-,CSARDARTSGSDEQYF,TGCAGTGCTAGAGATGCCAGGACTAGCGGTTCCGACGAGCAGTACTTC
TRBV6-2/TRBV6-3,-,TRBJ2-7,-,CANSYKSAGLSRNSYEQYF,TGTGCCAACAGTTACAAATCGGCAGGGCTAAGCCGAAACTCCTACGAGCAGTACTTC
TRBV6-5,-,TRBJ1-6,few,CASSSDSRISPLHF,TGTGCCAGCAGTTCGGACAGTAGAATTTCACCCCTCCACTTT
TRBV12-3/TRBV12-4,TRBD1,TRBJ2-7,few,CASGDRAGEQYF,TGTGCCAGTGGGGACAGGGCGGGGGAGCAGTACTTC
TRBV6-6,-,TRBJ1-2,few,CASLPRGGGYTF,TGTGCCAGCTTGCCCCGCGGGGGCGGCTACACCTTC
TRBV25-1,-,TRBJ2-5,few,CASQAETQYF,TGTGCCAGCCAAGCAGAGACCCAGTACTTC
TRBV4-1,TRBD1,TRBJ2-3,-,CASSRQTGETDTQYF,TGCGCCAGCAGCCGACAAACAGGGGAAACAGATACGCAGTATTTT
TRBV6-4,TRBD1,TRBJ2-3,-,CASSGGQGKDTQYF,TGTGCCAGCAGTGGGGGACAGGGAAAAGATACGCAGTATTTT
TRBV6-5,-,TRBJ2-7,-,CASSYSHQGGSYEQYF,TGTGCCAGCAGTTACTCCCATCAGGGGGGGTCCTACGAGCAGTACTTC
TRBV5-1,-,TRBJ2-5,-,CASSLPAEETQYF,TGCGCCAGCAGCTTGCCAGCGGAAGAGACCCAGTACTTC
TRBV6-6,-,TRBJ1-2,few,CASSSDWDGYGYTF,TGTGCCAGCAGTTCGGATTGGGATGGCTATGGCTACACCTTC
TRBV9,-,TRBJ1-1,few,CASSTTQGSGGEAFF,TGTGCCAGCAGCACAACACAGGGTTCTGGCGGTGAAGCTTTCTTT
TRBV5-1,-,TRBJ2-3,-,CASSVGTLAIGGTDTQYF,TGCGCCAGCAGCGTAGGGACACTAGCGATTGGGGGCACAGATACGCAGTATTTT
TRBV20-1,-,TRBJ2-3,-,CSAPLGTNRGTQYF,TGCAGTGCCCCCCTCGGGACTAACAGGGGTACGCAGTATTTT
TRBV28,-,TRBJ1-2,-,CASSSFGTRALNYGYTF,TGTGCCAGCAGTAGCTTCGGGACAAGGGCCCTTAACTATGGCTACACCTTC
TRBV5-1,TRBD1,TRBJ2-1,-,CASRRGTGNNEQFF,TGCGCCAGCAGGAGGGGGACAGGCAACAATGAGCAGTTCTTC
TRBV11-2,TRBD2,TRBJ2-7,-,CASSAISGSSYEQYF,TGTGCCAGCAGCGCGATTAGCGGGAGCTCCTACGAGCAGTACTTC
TRBV10-3,-,TRBJ2-7,few,CAISESHSVSSYEQYF,TGTGCCATCAGTGAGTCCCATTCCGTAAGCTCCTACGAGCAGTACTTC
TRBV6-2/TRBV6-3,TRBD2,TRBJ2-1,many,CASSRAGTSGGNEQFF,TGTGCCAGCAGTAGAGCCGGGACTAGCGGAGGAAATGAGCAGTTCTTC
TRBV6-2/TRBV6-3,-,TRBJ2-4,-,CASSPNSIDIQYF,TGTGCCAGCAGCCCGAACAGTATTGACATTCAGTACTTC
TRBV12-3/TRBV12-4,-,TRBJ2-5,-,CASSSRRAGKETQYF,TGTGCCAGCAGTTCCCGGCGGGCGGGGAAAGAGACCCAGTACTTC
TRBV4-2,TRBD2,TRBJ2-1,few,CATGGGSANEQFF,TGTGCCACAGGCGGGGGATCGGCGAATGAGCAGTTCTTC
TRBV11-2,-,TRBJ2-7,few,CASSLDARSYEQYF,TGTGCCAGCAGCTTGGACGCCCGCTCCTACGAGCAGTACTTC
TRBV20-1,TRBD1,TRBJ1-5,once,CSARVTAGGPYQPQHF,TGCAGTGCTAGAGTAACAGCAGGGGGCCCTTATCAGCCCCAGCATTTT
TRBV18,-,TRBJ2-7,few,CASVAPGPSYEQYF,TGTGCCAGCGTAGCGCCGGGGCCTTCGTACGAGCAGTACTTC
TRBV4-3,-,TRBJ1-2,few,CASSQGRGENYGYTF,TGCGCCAGCAGCCAAGGACGTGGAGAGAACTATGGCTACACCTTC
TRBV5-1,TRBD2,TRBJ2-4,-,CASSISGGATKNIQYF,TGCGCCAGCAGCATTAGCGGGGGAGCCACTAAAAACATTCAGTACTTC
TRBV20-1,-,TRBJ2-7,-,CSAQGQSYEQYF,TGCAGTGCTCAAGGACAGAGCTACGAGCAGTACTTC
TRBV28,TRBD2,TRBJ2-1,-,CASWSGGPFFYNEQFF,TGTGCCAGCTGGAGCGGGGGGCCTTTTTTCTACAATGAGCAGTTCTTC
TRBV14,TRBD1,TRBJ1-2,-,CASSQGQGVGYGYTF,TGTGCCAGCAGCCAAGGACAGGGCGTGGGGTATGGCTACACCTTC